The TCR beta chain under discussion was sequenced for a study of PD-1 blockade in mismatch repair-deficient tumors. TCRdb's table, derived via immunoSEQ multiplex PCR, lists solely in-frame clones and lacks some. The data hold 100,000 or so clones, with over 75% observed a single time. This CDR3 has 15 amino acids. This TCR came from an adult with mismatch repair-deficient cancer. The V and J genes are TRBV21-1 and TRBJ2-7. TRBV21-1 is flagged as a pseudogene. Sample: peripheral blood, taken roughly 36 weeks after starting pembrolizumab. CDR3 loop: CASSKVTGGHYEQYF. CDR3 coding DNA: TGTGCCAGCAGCAAAGTAACAGGAGGACACTACGAGCAGTACTTC.